One and the same sample provided the 24 T cell receptor beta chains below, sequenced in a study of PD-L1 blockade in urothelial cancer. This sample's time point: pretreatment peripheral blood. Generated by immunoSEQ multiplex PCR, the TCRdb table keeps only in-frame clones and is missing some. The repertoire holds tens of thousands of clones, with roughly four fifths as singletons. The specimen was PBMCs, collected around atezolizumab (anti-PD-L1) treatment. Receptor source: a man between 65 and 85 years old with urothelial cancer.

The chain carries TRBV7-7 and TRBJ1-6; 8 nucleotides match TRBD1. CDR3 length: 13 residues. Germline values: CDR1 SSHAT, CDR2 FNYEAQ (reference sequence). V was pared by 4 bases and J by 9 bases, with 2 bases of the junction left unmatched. The CDR3 DNA follows: TGTGCCAGCAGCTCGGACAGGGTTTCACCCCTCCACTTT. This sequence encodes CASSSDRVSPLHF.

This clone was detected once. V gene TRBV19 combines with J gene TRBJ1-5; the D is unclear. The germline CDR1 and CDR2 sequences are LNHDA and SQIVND (reference sequence). The CDR3 totals 15 residues. The V end lost 1 base, the J end lost 7 bases, and 14 bases lay between the germline ends. In nucleotides, the CDR3 is TGTGCCAGTAGTATAGGGGCCTCCCTTGGCCAGCCCCAGCATTTT. It codes for CASSIGASLGQPQHF.

V usage is TRBV18 and J usage is TRBJ2-4; TRBD1 matches 7 bases. The CDR3 extends over 16 amino acids. Trimming cost V 2 bases and J 2 bases; bases outside gene matches: 6. CDR1 and CDR2 from the germline V gene are KGHSH and LQKENI. The CDR3 region has the DNA TGTGCCAGCTCACCAATCCCGACAGGGACCAAAAACATTCAGTACTTC. This encodes CASSPIPTGTKNIQYF. Full variable domain (outside the CDR3, taken from reference TRBV18 and TRBJ2-4): NAGVMQNPRHLVRRRGQEARLRCSPMKGHSHVYWYRQLPEEGLKFMVYLQKENIIDESGMPKERFSAEFPKEGPSILRIQQVVRGDSAAYFCASSPIPTGTKNIQYFGAGTRLSVL.

The chain recombines TRBV30 with TRBJ2-5; D is uncertain. V lost 5 bases and J 2 bases, leaving 3 bases between the germline ends. This CDR3 is built from 10 residues. Germline V gene lookup returns CDR1 GTSNPN and CDR2 SVGIG (reference sequence). CDR3 sequence (DNA): TGTGCCTGGTCTCAAGAGACCCAGTACTTC. Its protein product is CAWSQETQYF.

The chain uses TRBV15 and TRBJ2-7, with D maybe TRBD1 (6 bases). The V and J ends lost 4 bases and 1 base respectively, with 11 bases between them. The CDR3 is made up of 14 amino acids. CDR1 is LNHNV and CDR2 is YYDKDF in the germline V gene (reference sequence). CDR3 in DNA: TGTGCCACCAGCATCCGGGACAAGTCCTACGAGCAGTACTTC. It specifies CATSIRDKSYEQYF. Based on the CDR3 plus reference TRBV15 and TRBJ2-7, the full variable domain is DAMVIQNPRYQVTQFGKPVTLSCSQTLNHNVMYWYQQKSSQAPKLLFHYYDKDFNNEADTPDNFQSRRPNTSFCFLDIRSPGLGDTAMYLCATSIRDKSYEQYFGPGTRLTVT.

This clone was seen a handful of times. This sequence joins TRBV5-1 and TRBJ2-2; possibly TRBD2 for D (5 bases). The germline V and J ends were trimmed by 0 bases and 7 bases, with 10 bases remaining between them. The germline V gene encodes CDR1 SGHRS and CDR2 YFSETQ. CDR3 length equals 14 residues. CDR3 loop: CASSLAPGSGELFF. CDR3 bases: TGCGCCAGCAGCTTGGCGCCTGGGAGCGGGGAGCTGTTTTTT.

The V call is TRBV5-4, the J call TRBJ2-3; 14 bases are a match to TRBD2. After removal of 3 bases from V and 4 bases from J, the junction contained 4 bases not matched to a gene. Germline CDR1 is SGHNT and CDR2 is YYREEE (reference sequence). The CDR3 is made up of 16 amino acids. The CDR3 region has the DNA TGTGCCAGCAGCTCCGGGACTAGCGGGGGATCAGATACGCAGTATTTT. It is translated as CASSSGTSGGSDTQYF. The complete variable domain, with remaining parts taken from reference TRBV5-4 and TRBJ2-3, reads ETGVTQSPTHLIKTRGQQVTLRCSSQSGHNTVSWYQQALGQGPQFIFQYYREEENGRGNFPPRFSGLQFPNYSSELNVNALELDDSALYLCASSSGTSGGSDTQYFGPGTRLTVL.

The chain links TRBV7-9 to TRBJ2-5, with TRBD1 matching 7 bases. After removal of 0 bases from V and 2 bases from J, the junction contained 6 bases not matched to a gene. There are 16 residues in the CDR3. CDR1 SEHNR and CDR2 FQNEAQ come from the germline V gene (reference sequence). As DNA, the CDR3 is TGTGCCAGCAGCTTAGCCCGGACAGGATCTCAAGAGACCCAGTACTTC. It yields the protein CASSLARTGSQETQYF. Variable domain in full (rest from reference TRBV7-9 and TRBJ2-5): DTGVSQNPRHKITKRGQNVTFRCDPISEHNRLYWYRQTLGQGPEFLTYFQNEAQLEKSRLLSDRFSAERPKGSFSTLEIQRTEQGDSAMYLCASSLARTGSQETQYFGPGTRLLVL.

The V gene is TRBV6-1, the J gene TRBJ1-3; 9 bases align to TRBD1. Germline V gives CDR1 MNHNS, CDR2 SASEGT. The CDR3 contains 14 residues. Trimming cost V 5 bases and J 2 bases; bases outside gene matches: 1. DNA for the CDR3: TGTGCCAGCAGTTGGGACAGGGCTGGAAACACCATATATTTT. Protein product: CASSWDRAGNTIYF.

The gene calls are TRBV19 and TRBJ1-5, with 11 bases that match TRBD1. The CDR3 extends over 16 amino acids. The germline CDR1 and CDR2 sequences are LNHDA and SQIVND (reference sequence). J lost 7 bases, V lost 7 bases, and 12 bases had no gene match. The CDR3 spells CASTQPRTGGRQPQHF. The DNA of the CDR3 is TGTGCCAGTACCCAGCCCCGGACAGGGGGCAGGCAGCCCCAGCATTTT. The complete variable domain, with remaining parts taken from reference TRBV19 and TRBJ1-5, reads DGGITQSPKYLFRKEGQNVTLSCEQNLNHDAMYWYRQDPGQGLRLIYYSQIVNDFQKGDIAEGYSVSREKKESFPLTVTSAQKNPTAFYLCASTQPRTGGRQPQHFGDGTRLSIL.

This sequence joins TRBV6-6 and TRBJ2-3, with 10 nucleotides matching TRBD1. In germline, CDR1 is MNHNY, CDR2 SVGAGI (reference sequence). V lost 3 bases and J lost 1; bases outside the gene matches: 4. The CDR3 runs to 16 residues. The CDR3 reads CASSYTTGGGTDTQYF. CDR3 in DNA: TGTGCCAGCAGTTATACGACAGGGGGCGGCACAGATACGCAGTATTTT.

The gene calls are TRBV5-1 and TRBJ2-1; 10 bases align to TRBD2. V lost 3 bases to trimming and J lost 1 base; unmatched junction nucleotides: 1. Per germline, CDR1 SGHRS and CDR2 YFSETQ. The CDR3 runs 15 residues. The CDR3: CASSSSGGSYNEQFF. The CDR3 nucleotides are TGCGCCAGCAGCTCTAGCGGGGGTTCCTACAATGAGCAGTTCTTC.

This clone is medium-sized (0.01 to 0.1%) by share. The chain employs TRBV4-1 and TRBJ1-1; unclear D gene. From germline, CDR1 is MGHRA and CDR2 YSYEKL. V lost 1 base and J 5 bases, leaving 17 bases between the germline ends. CDR3 length equals 16 residues. The CDR3 coding sequence is TGCGCCAGCAGCCAAGGATTTGGGCAAGTAGGAACTGAAGCTTTCTTT. It is translated as CASSQGFGQVGTEAFF.

The CDR3 DNA sequence: TGTGCCAGCAGTGACTCGGCTAGCGGGGGGGCAGAGACCCAGTACTTC. Translating it yields CASSDSASGGAETQYF. V and J are TRBV6-4 and TRBJ2-5, with 12 bases that match TRBD2. The trim removed 0 bases at V and 4 bases at J, leaving 3 bases unmatched. CDR1 and CDR2 (germline): MRHNA, SNTAGT. The CDR3 is 16 amino acids.

The chain links TRBV10-3 to TRBJ1-2; 7 bases match TRBD1. CDR1 and CDR2 from the germline V gene are ENHRY and SYGVKD. CDR3 length equals 16 residues. The V segment lost 3 bases and the J segment 2 bases; nucleotides outside the gene matches: 9. CDR3 DNA sequence: TGTGCCATCAGTGATAGCGGGACAGCGGTAAACTATGGCTACACCTTC. Residues: CAISDSGTAVNYGYTF.

The V gene is TRBV25-1, the J gene TRBJ2-6; no definite D call. V gave up 4 bases and J gave up 0 bases, with 7 bases separating them. Looked up from germline, CDR1 is MGHDK and CDR2 is SYGVNS. This CDR3 contains 15 residues. CDR3 DNA: TGTGCCAGCAGTGTGACGGGCTCTGGGGCCAACGTCCTGACTTTC. It encodes CASSVTGSGANVLTF. Based on the CDR3 plus reference TRBV25-1 and TRBJ2-6, the full variable domain is EADIYQTPRYLVIGTGKKITLECSQTMGHDKMYWYQQDPGMELHLIHYSYGVNSTEKGDLSSESTVSRIRTEHFPLTLESARPSHTSQYLCASSVTGSGANVLTFGAGSRLTVL.

This chain joins TRBV4-2 and TRBJ2-3; 7 nucleotides match TRBD2. V lost 0 bases, J lost 6 bases, and 9 bases stayed unmatched. The CDR3 sequence is 16 residues long. In germline, CDR1 is LGHNA, CDR2 YNFKEQ. DNA for the CDR3: TGTGCCAGCAGCCAAGATGCCTCTGGGGAGGGGGATACGCAGTATTTT. It codes for CASSQDASGEGDTQYF.

The rearrangement links TRBV7-3 to TRBJ1-1, with 8 nucleotides matching TRBD1. This CDR3 comprises 14 residues. V trimming: 5 bases; J trimming: 4 bases; junction bases outside the gene matches: 6. Germline CDR1 SGHTA, CDR2 FQGTGA. The CDR3 here is CASSPQGGSTEAFF. The CDR3, as DNA: TGTGCCAGCAGCCCACAGGGGGGTAGCACTGAAGCTTTCTTT.

The chain couples TRBV19 to TRBJ2-5; D gene ambiguous. The CDR3 sequence is 12 residues long. V shed 0 bases and J shed 3 bases, with 2 bases lying between them. Germline CDR1 reads LNHDA; CDR2 reads SQIVND (reference sequence). CDR3 loop: CASSIDKETQYF. The CDR3 DNA follows: TGTGCCAGTAGTATAGACAAAGAGACCCAGTACTTC.

The V call is TRBV11-2, the J call TRBJ2-7; 9 bases align to TRBD1. Germline lookup yields CDR1 SGHAT and CDR2 FQNNGV. The CDR3 length is 15 residues. Trimming took 1 base from V and 3 from J; bases not matched to a gene: 4. CDR3: CASSLGPGQGYEQYF. CDR3 nucleotides: TGTGCCAGCAGCTTAGGCCCGGGACAGGGCTACGAGCAGTACTTC.

V and J are TRBV27 and TRBJ1-1; D is unresolved. V lost 4 bases and J 7 bases, leaving 13 bases between the germline ends. The CDR3 is made up of 13 amino acids. Per the germline V gene, CDR1 is MNHEY and CDR2 is SMNVEV (reference sequence). This chain's CDR3 is CASSSTRAREAFF. CDR3 coding DNA: TGTGCCAGCAGTTCAACGAGGGCCCGTGAAGCTTTCTTT.

CDR3 protein: CASLEWWAGETEAFF. The CDR3 DNA reads TGCGCCAGCCTTGAGTGGTGGGCAGGGGAGACTGAAGCTTTCTTT. This chain uses TRBV10-2 with TRBJ1-1, with D perhaps TRBD1 (6 bases). V was trimmed by 8 bases and J by 5 bases, leaving 21 bases between them. CDR1 and CDR2 (germline): WSHSY, SAAADI. This CDR3 has 15 amino acids.

This chain uses TRBV5-1 with TRBJ2-7, with 7 bases matching TRBD1. CDR3 size: 15 residues. Germline CDR1 and CDR2: SGHRS and YFSETQ. Trimming took 4 bases from V and 3 from J; bases not matched to a gene: 10. In DNA form, the CDR3 reads TGCGCCAGCAGCGGCGACAGGGCACCCAACTACGAGCAGTACTTC. Translated, it gives CASSGDRAPNYEQYF. Filled out from reference TRBV5-1 and TRBJ2-7, the complete variable domain reads KAGVTQTPRYLIKTRGQQVTLSCSPISGHRSVSWYQQTPGQGLQFLFEYFSETQRNKGNFPGRFSGRQFSNSRSEMNVSTLELGDSALYLCASSGDRAPNYEQYFGPGTRLTVT.

The gene calls are TRBV19 and TRBJ1-1; the match to TRBD1 covers 9 bases. From germline, CDR1 is LNHDA and CDR2 SQIVND (reference sequence). This CDR3 is 12 amino acids long. DNA for the CDR3: TGTGGGACACAGGGGGCTCTCACTGAAGCTTTCTTT. It codes for CGTQGALTEAFF.